This passage covers 27 T cell receptor beta chains from one sample sequenced in a study of response to subunit inactivated influenza vaccine. TCRdb used MiXCR to reprocess the RT-PCR reads, holding one entry per CDR3 protein. The sample records about 500,000 distinct CDR3 sequences, approximately 7.3% being singletons. The sequenced sample was PBMCs from blood, obtained roughly 24 months after vaccination. The receptors originated from a man in his fifties or sixties who received an inactivated influenza vaccine.

This clonotype was observed at least ten times. V is TRBV12-3 or TRBV12-4 and J is TRBJ2-7, with D tentatively TRBD1 (6 bases). The CDR3 extends over 15 amino acids. V was trimmed by 5 bases and J by 3 bases, leaving 17 bases between them. CDR3 loop: CASSRQRQEFYEQYF. The DNA of the CDR3 is TGTGCCAGCAGTCGACAACGACAGGAGTTCTACGAGCAGTACTTC.

The genes are TRBV25-1 and TRBJ1-1, with D perhaps TRBD1 (6 bases). Deletions cut 7 bases from V and 11 bases from J, with 17 bases between. Per the germline V gene, CDR1 is MGHDK and CDR2 is SYGVNS. This CDR3 region has 12 residues. The CDR3 DNA follows: TGTGCCAGCAAGGGTCAGGGGAACCCGGCTTTCTTT. Protein: CASKGQGNPAFF.

This clonotype has ten or more counts. The chain has TRBV4-3 and TRBJ1-2; D is uncertain. Germline CDR1 LGHNA, CDR2 YSLEER. V was cut by 0 bases and J by 7 bases, with 9 bases left in between. CDR3 length: 13 amino acids. The CDR3 loop is CASSQEIGIGYTF. CDR3 DNA: TGCGCCAGCAGCCAAGAGATAGGGATTGGCTACACCTTC.

This clonotype has just a few counts. The V call is TRBV25-1, the J call TRBJ2-2, with unresolved D. Germline-derived CDR1 and CDR2 are MGHDK and SYGVNS. The V and J ends lost 1 base and 6 bases respectively, with 15 bases between them. This CDR3 contains 16 residues. The CDR3 is CASSELSEIRAGELFF. CDR3 in DNA: TGTGCCAGCAGTGAATTATCGGAGATCCGAGCCGGGGAGCTGTTTTTT.

This clonotype came up many times. The chain's CDR3 is CASSLEGLLPRLNTEAFF. CDR3 nucleotide sequence: TGTGCCAGCAGCTTAGAAGGACTGTTACCTAGGTTGAACACTGAAGCTTTCTTT. The V call is TRBV11-3, the J call TRBJ1-1; no clear D gene. V shed 0 bases and J shed 0 bases, with 17 bases lying between them. Germline-derived CDR1 and CDR2 are SGHNT and YENEEA. This CDR3 has 18 residues.

This clonotype was seen repeatedly, ten times or more. The DNA of the CDR3 is TGTGCCAGCATCAAAGGAGAGACTAGCGGACTTAGCTCCTACAATGAGCAGTTCTTC. It is translated as CASIKGETSGLSSYNEQFF. The chain recombines TRBV28 with TRBJ2-1; 9 positions match TRBD2. This CDR3 has 19 amino acids. The ends lost 7 bases at V and 0 bases at J; junction bases unmatched: 16. From germline, CDR1 is MDHEN and CDR2 SYDVKM.

This clonotype has ten or more counts. The chain is built from TRBV11-2 and TRBJ2-5; D ambiguous. The length of the CDR3 is 12 residues. Trimming cost V 5 bases and J 5 bases, with 9 bases left between them. The germline V gene encodes CDR1 SGHAT and CDR2 FQNNGV. This CDR3 is CASSLPGETQYF. Here the CDR3 DNA reads TGTGCCAGCAGCCTACCTGGGGAGACCCAGTACTTC.

This clonotype was counted ten times or more. The V gene is TRBV12-3 or TRBV12-4, the J gene TRBJ2-1; TRBD2 aligns across 7 bases. The CDR3 loop spans 14 amino acids. The ends lost 6 bases at V and 6 bases at J; junction bases unmatched: 8. The CDR3 sequence: CASSPLLAANEQFF. CDR3 DNA: TGTGCCAGCAGCCCCCTCCTAGCGGCCAATGAGCAGTTCTTC.

This clonotype was observed a handful of times. The DNA for the CDR3 is TGTGCCAGCAGTTACTTTGCAGGGAGTGATGGCTACACCTTC. Translating gives CASSYFAGSDGYTF. This rearrangement joins TRBV6-5 to TRBJ1-2, with a possible D match to TRBD1 (5 bases). The length of the CDR3 is 14 residues. Trimming removed 1 base from V and 6 bases from J, with 12 bases in between. Germline CDR1 is MNHEY and CDR2 is SVGAGI.

On this clonotype: Sequence at one end of the junction differs from germline and may be a read error. The chain is built from TRBV5-1 and TRBJ1-2; D is perhaps TRBD1 (5 bases). The CDR3 spans 15 residues. CDR1 and CDR2 from the germline V gene are SGHRS and YFSETQ. The CDR3 DNA is TGCGCCAGGAGCTTGGGGGTCGTGGGAGCCTATGGCTACACCTTC. Its protein is CARSLGVVGAYGYTF.

The gene calls are TRBV3-1 and TRBJ1-2, with D maybe TRBD1 (6 bases). V lost 2 bases and J lost 1, with 14 bases in between. The CDR3 runs to 16 residues. The V gene's germline CDR1 is LGHDT and CDR2 YNNKEL (reference sequence). CDR3 DNA: TGTGCCAGCAGCCAAAGGGGATCCAGGGGTAACTATGGCTACACCTTC. The encoded protein is CASSQRGSRGNYGYTF.

The chain links TRBV29-1 to TRBJ1-4, with 7 bases fitting TRBD1. The V gene end was trimmed by 4 bases and the J gene end by 7 bases; junction bases not matched to a gene: 9. CDR1 and CDR2 (germline): SQVTM, ANQGSEA. The CDR3 runs to 14 residues. The CDR3 spells CSVVTGLRGEKLFF. In DNA, the CDR3 is TGCAGCGTTGTGACAGGGTTACGGGGTGAAAAACTGTTTTTT.

This clonotype is a singleton in its sample. The CDR3 reads CSAMTGTSGRGETQYF. The CDR3 DNA sequence: TGCAGTGCTATGACCGGGACTAGCGGGAGAGGGGAGACCCAGTACTTC. The chain uses TRBV20-1 and TRBJ2-5; 14 bases align to TRBD2. The trim removed 4 bases at V and 5 bases at J, leaving 9 bases unmatched. Germline lookup yields CDR1 DFQATT and CDR2 SNEGSKA (reference sequence). This CDR3 has 16 amino acids.

This clonotype appeared many times. The V and J genes are TRBV29-1 and TRBJ2-3; maybe TRBD1 (5 bases). V lost 8 bases and J lost 1, with 10 bases in between. The germline V gene has CDR1 SQVTM and CDR2 ANQGSEA. CDR3 length: 12 residues. In nucleotides, the CDR3 is TGCAGCATCGGACAACGCACAGATACGCAGTATTTT. Amino acid sequence: CSIGQRTDTQYF.

This clonotype was seen ten or more times. The J gene is TRBJ2-3, the V gene TRBV7-2; the match to TRBD2 covers 11 bases. Germline CDR1 reads SGHTA; CDR2 reads FQGNSA. V trimming: 7 bases; J trimming: 1 base; junction bases outside the gene matches: 7. The CDR3 is 16 residues long. The CDR3 bases are TGTGCCAGCACCGTTATAGCGGGGGGGGGCACAGATACGCAGTATTTT. It encodes CASTVIAGGGTDTQYF. The entire variable domain, with the rest obtained from reference TRBV7-2 and TRBJ2-3, is as follows: GAGVSQSPSNKVTEKGKDVELRCDPISGHTALYWYRQSLGQGLEFLIYFQGNSAPDKSGLPSDRFSAERTGGSVSTLTIQRTQQEDSAVYLCASTVIAGGGTDTQYFGPGTRLTVL.

The genes are TRBV5-6 and TRBJ2-3, with 14 bases identical to TRBD2. J was trimmed by 7 bases and V by 3 bases; bases with no gene match: 7. CDR3 length: 16 residues. Germline V gives CDR1 SGHDT, CDR2 YYEEEE. Here the CDR3 DNA reads TGTGCCAGCAGCTGGGGACTAGCGGGAGCGGTATATACGCAGTATTTT. It codes for CASSWGLAGAVYTQYF.

This clonotype was counted many times. V usage is TRBV5-1 and J usage is TRBJ1-1; 10 bases match TRBD1. There are 16 residues in the CDR3. The J segment lost 2 bases and the V segment lost 5 bases, leaving 9 bases of the junction unmatched. Germline V gene data show CDR1 as SGHRS and CDR2 as YFSETQ. CDR3 nucleotides: TGCGCCAGCAGTTCCCGGGACAGGGGAGAAAACACTGAAGCTTTCTTT. Translation: CASSSRDRGENTEAFF. The full variable domain, completed using reference TRBV5-1 and TRBJ1-1, is KAGVTQTPRYLIKTRGQQVTLSCSPISGHRSVSWYQQTPGQGLQFLFEYFSETQRNKGNFPGRFSGRQFSNSRSEMNVSTLELGDSALYLCASSSRDRGENTEAFFGQGTRLTVV.

The chain joins TRBV4-3 to TRBJ1-3; no clear D gene. V lost 0 bases to trimming and J lost 0 bases, with 6 bases between them. The germline gives CDR1 LGHNA, CDR2 YSLEER. The CDR3 is made up of 15 amino acids. As DNA, the CDR3 is TGCGCCAGCAGCCAAGAGAGAGCCTCTGGAAACACCATATATTTT. This sequence encodes CASSQERASGNTIYF.

This clonotype came up a few times. The chain uses TRBV5-5 and TRBJ1-1; D gene ambiguous. Trimming cost V 0 bases and J 3 bases, with 12 bases left between them. The V gene's germline CDR1 is SGHKS and CDR2 YYEKEE (reference sequence). This CDR3 region has 15 residues. CDR3 bases: TGTGCCAGCAGCTTGGTACGGGCGTCGGACACTGAAGCTTTCTTT. This sequence encodes CASSLVRASDTEAFF.

The chain links TRBV7-8 to TRBJ2-1; 10 nucleotides match TRBD2. The germline V gene has CDR1 SGHVS and CDR2 FQNEAQ. V gave up 1 base and J gave up 0 bases; unmatched junction bases: 3. The CDR3 runs to 17 residues. The CDR3 coding sequence is TGTGCCAGCAGCTTAGGGGCTAGCGGGAGCTCCTACAATGAGCAGTTCTTC. Residues: CASSLGASGSSYNEQFF.

This clonotype appeared many times. The V call is TRBV12-3 or TRBV12-4, the J call TRBJ2-7; D gene uncertain. Trimming removed 5 bases from V and 0 bases from J, with 11 bases in between. This CDR3 contains 14 residues. The CDR3 reads CASSPQAHSYEQYF. CDR3 coding DNA: TGTGCCAGCAGTCCTCAGGCTCACTCCTACGAGCAGTACTTC.

This clonotype occurred a few times. The chain combines TRBV2 with TRBJ2-2; D tentatively fits TRBD1 or TRBD2 (7 bases each). Germline V gene sequence: CDR1 SNHLY, CDR2 FYNNEI. This CDR3 region has 14 residues. The V gene lost 7 bases and the J gene lost 7 bases, with 16 bases spanning the gap. The CDR3 region has the DNA TGTGCCAGCACTCAGACAGGGAGGGGCGGGGAGCTGTTTTTT. It is translated as CASTQTGRGGELFF.

This clonotype was seen repeatedly, ten times or more. The chain has TRBV29-1 and TRBJ2-7; tentative D call: TRBD1 (6 bases). Per germline, CDR1 SQVTM and CDR2 ANQGSEA. This CDR3 is built from 13 residues. Trimming took off 7 bases at V and 4 bases at J, with 17 bases between the two ends. CDR3: CSARGGSTYEQYF. CDR3 DNA sequence: TGCAGCGCCCGAGGGGGTTCGACTTACGAGCAGTACTTC.

This rearrangement joins TRBV29-1 to TRBJ2-3; 11 positions agree with TRBD2. CDR1 and CDR2 (germline): SQVTM, ANQGSEA. The CDR3 spans 15 residues. The trim removed 4 bases at V and 6 bases at J, leaving 9 bases unmatched. CDR3 bases: TGCAGCGTTGGGTATAGCGGGAGGGCTCCTGATACGCAGTATTTT. Translation: CSVGYSGRAPDTQYF.

In this sample, this clonotype turned up many times. This chain connects TRBV10-3 to TRBJ2-5; D remains unclear. V was pared by 2 bases and J by 1 base, with 2 bases between. CDR1 ENHRY and CDR2 SYGVKD come from the germline V gene. The CDR3 spans 12 residues. CDR3 sequence (DNA): TGTGCCATCAGTGAGGCCCAAGAGACCCAGTACTTC. Its translation is CAISEAQETQYF.

This chain connects TRBV2 to TRBJ2-7, with D perhaps assigned TRBD1 or TRBD2 (5 bases each). CDR3 length: 17 residues. Trimming cost V 4 bases and J 0 bases, with 19 bases left between them. Germline CDR1 reads SNHLY; CDR2 reads FYNNEI. The CDR3 sequence is CASSGDHYDGPSYEQYF. In nucleotides, the CDR3 is TGTGCCAGCAGTGGGGACCACTATGACGGACCCTCCTACGAGCAGTACTTC.

Turning to this clonotype: A much larger clone sits a single nucleotide away, making a read error possible. The gene calls are TRBV6-5 and TRBJ2-7; D might be TRBD2 (5 bases). The CDR3 runs 16 residues. Germline V lookup: CDR1 MNHEY, CDR2 SVGAGI. Written as DNA, the CDR3 is TGTGCCAGCAGTAACTCCGGAAGCGGTACCACCTACGAGCAGTACTTC. It yields the protein CASSNSGSGTTYEQYF.